This T cell receptor beta chain was retrieved from a study of yellow fever vaccine responses in identical twins. Study-level findings and limits: Reportedly, twins' vaccine T cell responses looked partly convergent and partly personalized.

Via MiXCR, TCRdb re-called the RT-PCR reads, giving one row per CDR3 protein. The sample contains approximately 6,900 distinct CDR3 sequences, around 84% of which appear only once. The count of this clonotype is one. Its antigen is as yet unknown. The J segment lost 7 bases and the V segment lost 8 bases, leaving 12 bases of the junction unmatched. Germline V lookup: CDR1 DFQATT, CDR2 SNEGSKA (reference sequence). The CDR3 is 14 amino acids. V gene TRBV20-1 combines with J gene TRBJ2-1, with 9 bases identical to TRBD2. This sequence was found in a woman between 18 and 29 years old who received the yellow fever vaccine. The sequencing used T cells from blood (PBMCs), unsorted or a sorted subset (not recorded which), collected before or after yellow fever vaccination (not recorded which). CDR3 DNA sequence: TGCAGTACTTGGGGTGGTCTAGCGGGGAATGAGCAGTTCTTC. It translates to CSTWGGLAGNEQFF.